This TCR beta chain was observed in a study of blood T cells in healthy people across ages. Study-wide results and limits: Underestimates were what the diversity estimates from one million T cells were considered to be. Among long-lived donors, naive CD4+ cells were more numerous and diversity higher than in aged donors.

With a J-beta primer mix and a sample-barcoded 5' primer, a second PCR ran about 6 to 11 cycles. Every cDNA molecule carried a tag from a template-switch adaptor bearing 12 random nucleotides. TCRdb fed the 5' RACE reads into MiXCR, producing one record per CDR3 protein. The sample lists almost 800,000 distinct CDR3 sequences; 58% were seen once. As concerns this clonotype: The antigen is undetermined.

Looked up from germline, CDR1 is SEHNR and CDR2 is FQNEAQ (reference sequence). Trimming took 5 bases from V and 2 from J, leaving 13 bases between them. CDR3 length equals 14 residues. Sequences were obtained from blood. The chain employs TRBV7-9 and TRBJ2-7; TRBD2 is a possible D gene (5 bases). The sequence came from a man in his thirties or forties in good health. CDR3 amino acids: CASSQKAGPYEQYF. CDR3 bases: TGTGCCAGCAGCCAAAAGGCGGGCCCCTACGAGCAGTACTTC.